This T cell receptor beta chain is drawn from a study of cytomegalovirus exposure and HLA in healthy donors. As to this clone: Its target is unknown.

Use of 60 Vbeta and 13 Jbeta primers characterized the PCR. TCRdb's table, derived via immunoSEQ multiplex PCR, lists solely in-frame clones and lacks some. The sample lists 120,000 to 150,000 clones; more than 75% were seen once. V dropped 3 bases and J dropped 5 bases, with 13 bases sitting between them. The CDR3 length is 14 residues. Germline V lookup: CDR1 SGHVS, CDR2 FQNEAQ. The study's findings and limits: When analyzed later, a missense DCLRE1C variant was found to be linked to TCR beta V- and J-gene trimming. No immune exposure information besides CMV serostatus was available. Reportedly, fewer N-insertions than the roughly 600-donor mean appeared in an Asian-associated ancestry cluster in a later analysis. Rarity marked most TCR sequences, yet some public TCRs occurred in many donors.

V is TRBV7-8 and J is TRBJ2-5; D might be TRBD2 (7 bases). Sequencing used PBMCs. The sequence came from a female donor in good health and CMV-seronegative. DNA for the CDR3: TGTGCCAGCAGCTTCGGGGGGCTGGCTGAGACCCAGTACTTC. Its protein product is CASSFGGLAETQYF.